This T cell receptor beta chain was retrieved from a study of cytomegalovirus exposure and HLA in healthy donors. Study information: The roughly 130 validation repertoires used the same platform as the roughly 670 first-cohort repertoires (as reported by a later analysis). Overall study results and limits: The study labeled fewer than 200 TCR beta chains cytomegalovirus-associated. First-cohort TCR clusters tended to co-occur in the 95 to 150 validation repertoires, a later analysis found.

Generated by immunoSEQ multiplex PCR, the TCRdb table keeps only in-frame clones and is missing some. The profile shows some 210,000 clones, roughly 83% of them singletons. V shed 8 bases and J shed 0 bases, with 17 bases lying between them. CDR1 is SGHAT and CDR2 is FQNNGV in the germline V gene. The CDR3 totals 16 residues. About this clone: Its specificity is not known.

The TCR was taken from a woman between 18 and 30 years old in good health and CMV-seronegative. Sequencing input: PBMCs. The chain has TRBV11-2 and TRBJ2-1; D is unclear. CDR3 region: CASCLGPAPSYNEQFF. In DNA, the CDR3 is TGTGCCAGCTGCCTCGGTCCAGCGCCCTCCTACAATGAGCAGTTCTTC. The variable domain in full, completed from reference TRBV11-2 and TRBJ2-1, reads EAGVAQSPRYKIIEKRQSVAFWCNPISGHATLYWYQQILGQGPKLLIQFQNNGVVDDSQLPKDRFSAERLKGVDSTLKIQPAKLEDSAVYLCASCLGPAPSYNEQFFGPGTRLTVL.